The present TCR beta chain was sequenced within a study of PD-1 blockade in classical Hodgkin lymphoma. General observations from the study: Baseline diversity in complete responders resembled that of newly diagnosed patients. Relapsed/refractory patients reportedly had lower baseline diversity than newly diagnosed patients.

A note on this clone: As yet, its antigen is unknown.

This CDR3 is built from 15 residues. Repertoires were generated with immunoSEQ multiplex PCR, while TCRdb's copy carries only in-frame clones and drops some. The sample has some 45,000 clones; 78% are singletons. Sample time point: cycle 4 day 1 (C4D1), after 6 weeks of nivolumab. Every patient was affected by relapse after autologous stem cell transplantation, while exposure to brentuximab vedotin was not uniform. Sequenced material: peripheral blood mononuclear cells (PBMCs), taken before the fourth cycle of nivolumab. This receptor was identified in a human donor with classical Hodgkin lymphoma. This chain connects TRBV21-1 to TRBJ1-2. TRBV21-1 has pseudogene status. In nucleotides, the CDR3 is TGTGCCAGCAGACTCTCGCTGGGGGAAGATAGTGGCTACACCTTC. This codes for CASRLSLGEDSGYTF.